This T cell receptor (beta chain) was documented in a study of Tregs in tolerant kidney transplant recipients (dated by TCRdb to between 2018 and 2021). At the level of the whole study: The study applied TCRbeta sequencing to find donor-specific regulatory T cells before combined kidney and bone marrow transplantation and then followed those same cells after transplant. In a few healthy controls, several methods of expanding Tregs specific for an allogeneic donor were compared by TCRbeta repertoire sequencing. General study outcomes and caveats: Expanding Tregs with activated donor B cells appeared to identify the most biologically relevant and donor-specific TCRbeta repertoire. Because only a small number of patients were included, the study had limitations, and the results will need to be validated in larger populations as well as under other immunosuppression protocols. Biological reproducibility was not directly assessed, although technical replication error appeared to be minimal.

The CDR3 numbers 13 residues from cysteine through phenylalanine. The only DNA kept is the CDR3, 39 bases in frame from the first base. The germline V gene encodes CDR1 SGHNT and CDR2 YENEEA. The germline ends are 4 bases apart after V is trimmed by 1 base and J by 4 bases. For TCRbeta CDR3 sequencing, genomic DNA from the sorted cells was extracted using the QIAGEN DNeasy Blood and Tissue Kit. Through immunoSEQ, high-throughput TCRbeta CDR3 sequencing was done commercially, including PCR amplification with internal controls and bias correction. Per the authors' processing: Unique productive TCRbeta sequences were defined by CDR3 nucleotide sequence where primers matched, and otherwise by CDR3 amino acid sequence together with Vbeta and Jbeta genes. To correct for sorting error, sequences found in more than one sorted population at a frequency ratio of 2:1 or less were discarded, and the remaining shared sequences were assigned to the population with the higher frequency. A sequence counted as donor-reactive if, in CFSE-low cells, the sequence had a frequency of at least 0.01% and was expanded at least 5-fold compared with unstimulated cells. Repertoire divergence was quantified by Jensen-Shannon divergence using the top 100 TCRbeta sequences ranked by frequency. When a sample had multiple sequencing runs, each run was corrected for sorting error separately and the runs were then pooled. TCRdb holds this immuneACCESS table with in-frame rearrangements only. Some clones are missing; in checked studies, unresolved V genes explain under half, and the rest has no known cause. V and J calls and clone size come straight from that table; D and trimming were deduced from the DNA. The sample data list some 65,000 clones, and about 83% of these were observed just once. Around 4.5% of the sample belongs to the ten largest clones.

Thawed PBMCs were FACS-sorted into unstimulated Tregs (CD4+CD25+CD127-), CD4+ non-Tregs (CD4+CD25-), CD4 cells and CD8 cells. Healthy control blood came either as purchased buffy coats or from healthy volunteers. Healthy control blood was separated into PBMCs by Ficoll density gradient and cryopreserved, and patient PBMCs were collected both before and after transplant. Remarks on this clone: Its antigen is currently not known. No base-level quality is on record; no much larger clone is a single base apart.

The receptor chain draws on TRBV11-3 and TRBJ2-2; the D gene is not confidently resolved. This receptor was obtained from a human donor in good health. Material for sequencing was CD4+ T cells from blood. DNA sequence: TGTGCCAGCAGCTTAGTATCCACCGGGGAGCTGTTTTTT. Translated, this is CASSLVSTGELFF.